This T cell receptor (beta chain) was documented in a study of T-cell reconstitution after alpha-beta-depleted transplantation in children. Trimming removed 5 bases from V and 2 bases from J, with 23 bases in between. This CDR3 region has 18 residues. CDR1 and CDR2 from the germline V gene are SGHTA and FQGTGA. For TCRbeta, the library was prepared with unique molecular identifiers. TCRdb independently ran MiXCR on the PCR reads; one entry per CDR3 protein. The table has 500,000 to 600,000 distinct CDR3 sequences, about 30% seen once; the top ten hold less than 2.5%. In this sample, this clonotype turned up a few times.

This clonotype originated in a human donor who donated a stem cell graft to a child with aplastic anemia. Sequenced here: PBMCs from the stem cell graft donor, sampled from the stem cell graft. The chain employs TRBV7-3 and TRBJ2-3; a weak D match, TRBD1 (6 bases). CDR3 sequence reads: CASSRSPITGSVTDTQYF. In DNA, the CDR3 is TGTGCCAGCAGCCGTTCCCCTATCACAGGGTCCGTCACAGATACGCAGTATTTT.